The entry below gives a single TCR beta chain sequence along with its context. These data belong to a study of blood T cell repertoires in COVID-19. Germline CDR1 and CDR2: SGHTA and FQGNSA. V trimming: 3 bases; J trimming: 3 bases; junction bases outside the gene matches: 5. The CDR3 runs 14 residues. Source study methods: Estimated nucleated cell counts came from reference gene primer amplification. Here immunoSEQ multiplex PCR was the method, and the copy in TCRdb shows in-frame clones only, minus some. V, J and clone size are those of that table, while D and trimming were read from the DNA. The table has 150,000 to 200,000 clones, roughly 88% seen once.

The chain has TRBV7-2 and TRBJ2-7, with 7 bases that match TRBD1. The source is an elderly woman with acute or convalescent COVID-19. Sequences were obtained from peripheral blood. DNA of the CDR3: TGTGCCAGCAGCTTGGGGGACAGCGTCTACGAGCAGTACTTC. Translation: CASSLGDSVYEQYF. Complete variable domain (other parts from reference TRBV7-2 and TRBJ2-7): GAGVSQSPSNKVTEKGKDVELRCDPISGHTALYWYRQSLGQGLEFLIYFQGNSAPDKSGLPSDRFSAERTGGSVSTLTIQRTQQEDSAVYLCASSLGDSVYEQYFGPGTRLTVT.